This entry features one T cell receptor beta chain sequence. Antigen specificity is unknown. The entry originates in a study of blood T cells in healthy people across ages. Findings and caveats of the study: A roughly linear fall in TCR beta diversity per million T cells was seen with increasing age.

V dropped 7 bases and J dropped 3; count of bases not matched to a gene: 5. CDR3 length equals 14 residues. In germline, CDR1 is SGHRS, CDR2 YFSETQ. Each donor gave approximately 9.5 milliliters of peripheral blood. PCR was performed a second time for roughly 6 to 12 cycles using a sample-barcoded 5' primer and a J-beta primer mix. Via MiXCR, TCRdb re-called the 5' RACE reads, giving one row per CDR3 protein. The table includes about 640,000 distinct CDR3 sequences, roughly 50% detected once. This receptor was obtained from a man aged 55-75 years in good health. The sequenced sample was blood. The chain employs TRBV5-1 and TRBJ2-1; 9 bases map to TRBD1. The CDR3 reads CASSGQGHYNEQFF. The CDR3, as DNA: TGCGCCAGCTCAGGACAGGGGCACTACAATGAGCAGTTCTTC.